One sample yielded the 28 T cell receptor beta chains listed below, sequenced in a study of identical twins. TCRdb independently ran MiXCR on the 5' RACE reads; one entry per CDR3 protein. The sample contains about 220,000 distinct CDR3 sequences, 6.5% to 9% of which appear only once. The sample also formed part of further work on yellow fever vaccine responses in identical twins.

The specimen sequenced was CD8+ T cells sorted from blood. These receptors came from a woman younger than 30 in good health.

The chain uses TRBV6-5 and TRBJ2-1; 9 nucleotides align to TRBD1. CDR3 length: 15 residues. The germline V gene has CDR1 MNHEY and CDR2 SVGAGI. V was pared by 2 bases and J by 6 bases, with 5 bases of the junction left unmatched. In DNA, the CDR3 is TGTGCCAGCAGTTACGGGGGACAGGGTATCAATGAGCAGTTCTTC. Translated: CASSYGGQGINEQFF.

There are many counts of this clonotype. The chain links TRBV4-1 to TRBJ2-5; maybe TRBD1 (6 bases). CDR1 MGHRA and CDR2 YSYEKL come from the germline V gene. The CDR3 loop spans 16 amino acids. Trimming pared 0 bases from V and 1 base from J, leaving 12 bases between. The CDR3 nucleotides are TGCGCCAGCAGCCAAGATTCGGCAGGGGCCCAAGAGACCCAGTACTTC. This sequence encodes CASSQDSAGAQETQYF.

This clonotype appeared many times. The chain combines TRBV29-1 with TRBJ2-5; no clear D. The V and J ends lost 4 bases and 7 bases respectively, with 19 bases between them. The CDR3 totals 14 residues. The germline V gene encodes CDR1 SQVTM and CDR2 ANQGSEA. CDR3 amino acids: CSVVSLVAGWTQYF. In DNA form, the CDR3 reads TGCAGCGTTGTAAGCTTAGTGGCTGGGTGGACCCAGTACTTC.

The chain uses TRBV6-5 and TRBJ2-3, with D perhaps TRBD1 or TRBD2 (5 bases each). The CDR3 contains 16 residues. CDR1 is MNHEY and CDR2 is SVGAGI in the germline V gene. V lost 4 bases, J lost 0 bases, and 14 bases lay in between. The CDR3 is CASSSYGGGSTDTQYF. CDR3 DNA sequence: TGTGCCAGCAGTTCCTATGGTGGGGGTAGCACAGATACGCAGTATTTT.

The chain uses TRBV2 and TRBJ1-1; D is perhaps TRBD1 (5 bases). The CDR3 is 11 amino acids. CDR1 and CDR2 (germline): SNHLY, FYNNEI. The CDR3 DNA is TGTGCAGCCGGGACTTACACTGAAGCTTTCTTT. Protein sequence: CAAGTYTEAFF.

The table lists this clonotype with many counts. The chain combines TRBV5-1 with TRBJ1-2, with TRBD1 identical over 7 bases. Germline values: CDR1 SGHRS, CDR2 YFSETQ. Germline trimming cut 2 bases from V and 6 bases from J; bases unmatched to any gene: 22. The CDR3 runs to 19 residues. The CDR3 DNA is TGCGCCAGCAGCTTTAAACCTCCGGGACAGCTAGGAATTACCGATGGCTACACCTTC. It specifies CASSFKPPGQLGITDGYTF. Using reference TRBV5-1 and TRBJ1-2 for the parts outside the CDR3, the full variable domain is KAGVTQTPRYLIKTRGQQVTLSCSPISGHRSVSWYQQTPGQGLQFLFEYFSETQRNKGNFPGRFSGRQFSNSRSEMNVSTLELGDSALYLCASSFKPPGQLGITDGYTFGSGTRLTVV.

The chain uses TRBV11-2 and TRBJ2-5, with D hard to call. CDR3 length equals 15 residues. With 1 base removed from V and 5 bases from J, the gap between germline ends came to 14 bases. The germline gives CDR1 SGHAT, CDR2 FQNNGV. CDR3 protein: CASSLGSWVDETQYF. The CDR3 region has the DNA TGTGCCAGCAGCTTAGGATCGTGGGTCGACGAGACCCAGTACTTC.

V is TRBV4-1 and J is TRBJ2-7; tentative D call: TRBD2 (5 bases). Germline V gene lookup returns CDR1 MGHRA and CDR2 YSYEKL. V was shortened by 1 base and J by 5 bases, with 12 bases between the two germline ends. CDR3 length equals 14 residues. CDR3 region: CASSQGPASNEQYV. CDR3 nucleotides: TGCGCCAGCAGCCAAGGTCCGGCTAGCAACGAGCAGTACGTC.

This clonotype was seen a handful of times. V and J are TRBV25-1 and TRBJ2-7; 8 bases align to TRBD1. This CDR3 is 16 amino acids long. Losses at the gene ends were 3 bases for V and 0 bases for J; bases not matched to a gene: 7. Per the germline V gene, CDR1 is MGHDK and CDR2 is SYGVNS. For the CDR3, the DNA is TGTGCCAGCAGTGACAAACAGGGGGAAAGCTCCTACGAGCAGTACTTC. The encoded protein is CASSDKQGESSYEQYF.

The sample holds a few counts of this clonotype. The J gene is TRBJ2-7, the V gene TRBV9; a weak D match, TRBD2 (6 bases). The V and J ends lost 4 bases and 4 bases respectively, with 18 bases between them. CDR3 length equals 15 residues. Germline V CDR1 and CDR2: SGDLS, YYNGEE. CDR3 coding DNA: TGTGCCAGCAGCCCCCGGGGAGTAGCGGTGTACGAGCAGTACTTC. Its protein is CASSPRGVAVYEQYF. Combining the CDR3 with reference TRBV9 and TRBJ2-7 gives the whole variable domain DSGVTQTPKHLITATGQRVTLRCSPRSGDLSVYWYQQSLDQGLQFLIQYYNGEERAKGNILERFSAQQFPDLHSELNLSSLELGDSALYFCASSPRGVAVYEQYFGPGTRLTVT.

CDR3 bases: TGTGCCAGCAGCCAAAATCGTCGGCAGGGGCCAAAAGAGACCCAGTACTTC. It translates to CASSQNRRQGPKETQYF. The rearrangement joins TRBV3-1 to TRBJ2-5; possibly TRBD1 for D (6 bases). V was clipped by 2 bases and J by 3 bases, with 19 bases between them. The germline CDR1 and CDR2 sequences are LGHDT and YNNKEL (reference sequence). This CDR3 comprises 17 residues.

V is TRBV6-5 and J is TRBJ2-7; TRBD1 aligns across 10 bases. CDR1 is MNHEY and CDR2 is SVGAGI in the germline V gene. CDR3 length: 15 residues. With 2 bases clipped from V and 6 bases from J, the junction kept 7 bases outside the gene matches. The CDR3 nucleotides are TGTGCCAGCAGTTACAGTCGGGACAGGGGCCCCGAGCAGTACTTC. Its protein is CASSYSRDRGPEQYF.

The CDR3 is CATSRERGRDYEQYF. The CDR3 DNA is TGTGCCACCAGCAGAGAGCGGGGGAGGGACTACGAGCAGTACTTC. V usage is TRBV15 and J usage is TRBJ2-7; 7 bases align to TRBD2. Trimming took 0 bases from V and 3 from J; bases not matched to a gene: 5. Germline values: CDR1 LNHNV, CDR2 YYDKDF (reference sequence). This CDR3 has 15 amino acids.

This clonotype appeared a few times. This chain links TRBV29-1 with TRBJ2-2; 8 nucleotides agree with TRBD1. The J segment lost 5 bases and the V segment lost 6 bases, leaving 11 bases of the junction unmatched. The CDR3 covers 15 residues. Germline CDR1 SQVTM, CDR2 ANQGSEA. CDR3 residues: CSVEPTGVRTGELFF. In DNA form, the CDR3 reads TGCAGCGTCGAACCGACAGGGGTTCGGACCGGGGAGCTGTTTTTT.

The chain is built from TRBV19 and TRBJ2-3; weak D call: TRBD2 (5 bases). Per the germline V gene, CDR1 is LNHDA and CDR2 is SQIVND (reference sequence). V was trimmed by 1 base and J by 2 bases, leaving 13 bases between them. This CDR3 is built from 16 residues. The CDR3 region is CASSIGGSGPTDTQYF. In DNA form, the CDR3 reads TGTGCCAGTAGTATAGGTGGGAGCGGCCCCACAGATACGCAGTATTTT. The full variable domain, rest sourced from reference TRBV19 and TRBJ2-3, is DGGITQSPKYLFRKEGQNVTLSCEQNLNHDAMYWYRQDPGQGLRLIYYSQIVNDFQKGDIAEGYSVSREKKESFPLTVTSAQKNPTAFYLCASSIGGSGPTDTQYFGPGTRLTVL.

The V and J genes are TRBV7-9 and TRBJ1-5; D not resolved. CDR1 SEHNR and CDR2 FQNEAQ come from the germline V gene (reference sequence). Trimming stripped 6 bases from V and 6 bases from J, with 15 bases between. The CDR3 is made up of 14 amino acids. In DNA form, the CDR3 reads TGTGCCAGCAGTACGGGAGGCGGGCGTCAGCCCCAGCATTTT. This translates into CASSTGGGRQPQHF.

This clonotype came up many times. The J gene is TRBJ2-1, the V gene TRBV4-1, with D hard to call. The CDR3 length is 15 residues. Germline CDR1 reads MGHRA; CDR2 reads YSYEKL. The V end lost 0 bases, the J end lost 0 bases, and 6 bases lay between the germline ends. As DNA, the CDR3 is TGCGCCAGCAGCCAAGATTGGGACTCCTACAATGAGCAGTTCTTC. Translated, it gives CASSQDWDSYNEQFF.

In its sample, this clonotype was seen many times. At one of its ends the junction is not consistent with the germline gene, which may arise from a read error. The V gene is TRBV12-3 or TRBV12-4, the J gene TRBJ2-5, with 9 bases lining up with TRBD2. The CDR3 runs to 11 residues. For the CDR3, the DNA is TGTGCCAGCAGCAATGGACTAGCGAGCTCCTTC. Its translation is CASSNGLASSF.

The chain joins TRBV7-9 to TRBJ1-1, with D hard to call. Trimming cost V 5 bases and J 6 bases, with 19 bases left between them. The CDR3 sequence is 15 residues long. Germline assignment: CDR1 SEHNR and CDR2 FQNEAQ (reference sequence). CDR3 in DNA: TGTGCCAGCAGCAGCACCCAGGTTCCAAGCCCTGAAGCTTTCTTT. Protein sequence: CASSSTQVPSPEAFF.

The V call is TRBV20-1, the J call TRBJ2-1; no firm D call. The germline CDR1 and CDR2 sequences are DFQATT and SNEGSKA (reference sequence). The CDR3 totals 14 residues. The germline V and J ends were trimmed by 3 bases and 0 bases, with 9 bases remaining between them. CDR3 residues: CSASPPSSYNEQFF. The DNA for the CDR3 is TGCAGTGCTAGCCCCCCGAGCTCCTACAATGAGCAGTTCTTC.

This clonotype was counted a few times. The J gene is TRBJ2-2, the V gene TRBV6-2 or TRBV6-3; D ambiguous. The V gene's germline CDR1 is MNHEY and CDR2 SVGEGT. The germline V and J ends were trimmed by 7 bases and 5 bases, with 17 bases remaining between them. There are 15 residues in the CDR3. The DNA for the CDR3 is TGTGCCAGCACCCCTAACGAGTTCGTAACCGGGGAGCTGTTTTTT. This gives the protein CASTPNEFVTGELFF.

A few counts support this clonotype. The V call is TRBV5-6, the J call TRBJ2-1, with D possibly called TRBD1 or TRBD2 (6 bases each). There are 14 residues in the CDR3. Trimming stripped 2 bases from V and 7 bases from J, with 13 bases between. Germline lookup yields CDR1 SGHDT and CDR2 YYEEEE. The CDR3 here is CASSFGGIPNEQFF. The CDR3 nucleotides read TGTGCCAGCAGCTTCGGGGGCATCCCTAATGAGCAGTTCTTC.

This chain joins TRBV7-9 and TRBJ2-3, with D possibly being TRBD2 (5 bases). CDR3 length: 15 residues. V lost 1 base to trimming and J lost 5 bases, with 13 bases between them. Germline-derived CDR1 and CDR2 are SEHNR and FQNEAQ (reference sequence). CDR3 region: CASSLVLAAGDTQYF. The CDR3 coding sequence is TGTGCCAGCAGCTTAGTGCTAGCTGCGGGAGATACGCAGTATTTT.

This clonotype was seen repeatedly, ten times or more. The rearrangement joins TRBV4-1 to TRBJ1-4; TRBD1 agrees at 7 bases. CDR1 MGHRA and CDR2 YSYEKL come from the germline V gene. The CDR3 is made up of 17 amino acids. The trim removed 3 bases at V and 2 bases at J, leaving 9 bases unmatched. This CDR3 is CASSHPFLGGTNEKLFF. The CDR3 DNA is TGCGCCAGCAGCCACCCCTTTCTAGGGGGCACTAATGAAAAACTGTTTTTT.

The genes are TRBV4-1 and TRBJ2-5; 7 bases fit TRBD2. J gave up 3 bases and V 5 bases, and 9 bases lay outside the gene matches. The CDR3 runs 15 residues. Looked up from germline, CDR1 is MGHRA and CDR2 is YSYEKL. In DNA form, the CDR3 reads TGCGCCAGCAGCGAAGTTCTAGCGGAGGAAGAGACCCAGTACTTC. Translation: CASSEVLAEEETQYF.

Many counts were recorded for this clonotype. An end of the junction does not agree with germline; a read error may underlie this. The chain combines TRBV29-1 with TRBJ2-1; possible D gene TRBD1, 7 bases. Germline values: CDR1 SQVTM, CDR2 ANQGSEA. There are 11 residues in the CDR3. The CDR3 loop is CSVEDRAGGIF. For the CDR3, the DNA is TGCAGCGTTGAAGATCGGGCAGGGGGGATCTTC.

CDR3 coding DNA: TGTGCCAGCAGTTTAGAGTCCAGGACTAGCCTTCTACAAGAGACCCAGTACTTC. It is translated as CASSLESRTSLLQETQYF. The rearrangement joins TRBV12-3 or TRBV12-4 to TRBJ2-5, with 8 bases matching TRBD2. CDR3 length: 18 residues. With V trimmed by 1 base and J by 2 bases, 12 bases remained unmatched.

The chain is built from TRBV2 and TRBJ2-1; possibly TRBD1 for D (5 bases). The CDR3 totals 12 residues. The V end was cut by 8 bases, the J end by 8 bases, with 13 bases between. Germline-derived CDR1 and CDR2 are SNHLY and FYNNEI. DNA of the CDR3: TGTGCCAGCGTCGGCAGGGCGGATGAGCAGTTCTTC. Protein: CASVGRADEQFF.